This T cell receptor (beta chain) was identified during a study of T-cell memory formation after mild COVID-19. Trimming shortened V by 1 base and J by 0 bases, and 14 bases separated the two germline ends. The CDR3 runs 18 residues. Germline lookup yields CDR1 SGHNT and CDR2 YYREEE (reference sequence). TCRdb called the 5' RACE reads again in MiXCR, with one record for every CDR3 protein. The data contain fewer than 600,000 distinct CDR3 sequences, less than 25% of them singletons. This sequence was found in an adult woman who had mild COVID-19 (a few samples of this study predate the infection). Cell type and time point are not known. The V and J genes are TRBV5-4 and TRBJ2-6; TRBD2 might be the D (5 bases). Specimen: PBMCs or a T cell subset sorted from them (not recorded which). CDR3: CASSLSLAYLSGANVLTF. The DNA of the CDR3 is TGTGCCAGCAGCTTGTCCCTAGCTTATCTCTCTGGGGCCAACGTCCTGACTTTC.